The 32 T cell receptor beta chains given below trace back to one sample, sequenced in a study of T cell repertoires in cytomegalovirus infection. TCRdb reanalysed the reads using MiXCR and keeps one entry per CDR3 protein. The sample consists of about 740,000 distinct CDR3 sequences, 30% to 40% of them appearing once. Antigens for these TCRs are unknown. The sample here was cultured PBMCs, taken from culture after CMV antigen stimulation. These receptors originate from a human donor in good health (CMV status not recorded). Some clones in this sample may be carry-over from other donors' samples.

This clonotype was seen a handful of times. The chain couples TRBV20-1 to TRBJ1-1; unclear D gene. V was pared by 2 bases and J by 11 bases, with 12 bases between. Germline V gene data show CDR1 as DFQATT and CDR2 as SNEGSKA (reference sequence). This CDR3 comprises 11 residues. CDR3 bases: TGCAGTGCTAGAATCAGATATGGGGCTTTCTTT. Translating it yields CSARIRYGAFF.

The chain has TRBV27 and TRBJ2-2; 12 bases align to TRBD2. This CDR3 is 15 amino acids long. Germline V gives CDR1 MNHEY, CDR2 SMNVEV (reference sequence). V trimming: 3 bases; J trimming: 8 bases; junction bases outside the gene matches: 4. The CDR3 coding sequence is TGTGCCAGCAGTTTTGTAGGACTAGCGGGAGGGGAGCTGTTTTTT. Protein sequence: CASSFVGLAGGELFF.

The chain uses TRBV2 and TRBJ1-6; D is ambiguous. Trimming took 6 bases from V and 8 from J, leaving 8 bases between them. CDR3 length: 12 residues. Looked up from germline, CDR1 is SNHLY and CDR2 is FYNNEI. In nucleotides, the CDR3 is TGTGCCAGCAGGCCCTGGGATTCACCCCTCCACTTT. This gives the protein CASRPWDSPLHF.

This clonotype has more than one count but fewer than ten. The V call is TRBV7-6, the J call TRBJ2-3; TRBD2 aligns across 7 bases. Germline V gene data show CDR1 as SGHVS and CDR2 as FNYEAQ. The V gene end was trimmed by 5 bases and the J gene end by 4 bases; junction bases not matched to a gene: 6. This CDR3 spans 14 amino acids. In nucleotides, the CDR3 is TGTGCCAGCAGCCCCGGGAGGTTGGCAGATACGCAGTATTTT. Its protein is CASSPGRLADTQYF.

The rearrangement uses TRBV3-1 and TRBJ2-5; 7 bases are shared with TRBD2. V was clipped by 1 base and J by 1 base; unmatched bases: 6. This CDR3 contains 16 residues. Germline V gene sequence: CDR1 LGHDT, CDR2 YNNKEL (reference sequence). In nucleotides, the CDR3 is TGTGCCAGCAGCCAAGGCCTAGCGGTTACCCAAGAGACCCAGTACTTC. Residues: CASSQGLAVTQETQYF.

This clonotype was picked up one time. The chain joins TRBV7-2 to TRBJ2-7, with D maybe TRBD2 (6 bases). The germline CDR1 and CDR2 sequences are SGHTA and FQGNSA. The V end lost 1 base, the J end lost 2 bases, and 18 bases lay between the germline ends. CDR3 length: 17 residues. The CDR3 region has the DNA TGTGCCAGCAGCTTAGAACGATGGGGCGGGAATGCCTACGAGCAGTACTTC. Protein product: CASSLERWGGNAYEQYF. The full variable domain, rest sourced from reference TRBV7-2 and TRBJ2-7, is GAGVSQSPSNKVTEKGKDVELRCDPISGHTALYWYRQSLGQGLEFLIYFQGNSAPDKSGLPSDRFSAERTGGSVSTLTIQRTQQEDSAVYLCASSLERWGGNAYEQYFGPGTRLTVT.

There are a few counts of this clonotype. The rearrangement uses TRBV28 and TRBJ2-3; the match to TRBD2 covers 8 bases. There are 15 residues in the CDR3. Germline loops: CDR1 MDHEN, CDR2 SYDVKM. V trimming: 5 bases; J trimming: 1 base; junction bases outside the gene matches: 5. The DNA for the CDR3 is TGTGCCAGCAGTCACGAAGCGGGGGGCACAGATACGCAGTATTTT. Amino acids: CASSHEAGGTDTQYF.

This clonotype has more than one count but fewer than ten. J is TRBJ1-1 and V is TRBV7-2; no clear D. The V end was cut by 1 base, the J end by 0 bases, with 9 bases between. In germline, CDR1 is SGHTA, CDR2 FQGNSA. The CDR3 covers 15 residues. The CDR3 coding sequence is TGTGCCAGCAGCTTAGGGGCGGGATTGAACACTGAAGCTTTCTTT. It translates to CASSLGAGLNTEAFF.

For the CDR3, the DNA is TGTGCCAGCAGCGGTCCCGTTGCCGATACGCAGTATTTT. Protein product: CASSGPVADTQYF. The chain has TRBV6-6 and TRBJ2-3; D not certain. The CDR3 extends over 13 amino acids. The V end was cut by 6 bases, the J end by 6 bases, with 13 bases between. Germline V gene lookup returns CDR1 MNHNY and CDR2 SVGAGI (reference sequence).

The rearrangement joins TRBV28 to TRBJ1-5; 9 bases are shared with TRBD1. The V segment lost 5 bases and the J segment 7 bases; nucleotides outside the gene matches: 9. CDR1 and CDR2 (germline): MDHEN, SYDVKM. This CDR3 spans 15 amino acids. CDR3 in amino acids: CASSIPGTGWQPQHF. In DNA, the CDR3 is TGTGCCAGCAGTATTCCCGGGACAGGGTGGCAGCCCCAGCATTTT.

V usage is TRBV4-1 and J usage is TRBJ1-1; D is perhaps TRBD1 (5 bases). CDR3 length: 15 amino acids. Germline CDR1 MGHRA, CDR2 YSYEKL. With 1 base removed from V and 1 base from J, the gap between germline ends came to 10 bases. CDR3 in DNA: TGCGCCAGCAGCCAAGTTAGTACAGGGAACACTGAAGCTTTCTTT. Translation: CASSQVSTGNTEAFF.

The chain combines TRBV18 with TRBJ1-1, with D perhaps matching TRBD1 (5 bases). The V end was cut by 3 bases, the J end by 6 bases, with 8 bases between. This CDR3 is built from 12 residues. Germline CDR1 reads KGHSH; CDR2 reads LQKENI. CDR3 protein: CASSPGGAEAFF. The CDR3 nucleotides read TGTGCCAGCTCACCGGGGGGGGCTGAAGCTTTCTTT.

V is TRBV11-2 and J is TRBJ2-3; TRBD2 matches 7 bases. CDR1 is SGHAT and CDR2 is FQNNGV in the germline V gene. The CDR3 is 14 amino acids. V shed 6 bases and J 5 bases; nucleotides not matched to a gene: 8. As DNA, the CDR3 is TGTGCCAGCAGTCGTAGCGGGTTCTTAGATACGCAGTATTTT. This gives the protein CASSRSGFLDTQYF.

The gene calls are TRBV7-6 and TRBJ2-1; D gene ambiguous. Trimming took 5 bases from V and 0 from J, leaving 17 bases between them. Germline CDR1 SGHVS, CDR2 FNYEAQ. The CDR3 runs to 17 residues. The CDR3 DNA is TGTGCCAGCAGCCCCTCGTCACCACCTAGCTCCTACAATGAGCAGTTCTTC. This encodes CASSPSSPPSSYNEQFF.

This chain connects TRBV5-1 to TRBJ2-5; D uncertain. The CDR3 sequence is 17 residues long. The germline V gene encodes CDR1 SGHRS and CDR2 YFSETQ. V shed 0 bases and J shed 1 base, with 16 bases lying between them. CDR3 sequence: CASSLARSAMRQETQYF. The CDR3 coding sequence is TGCGCCAGCAGCTTGGCCCGGTCAGCTATGCGCCAAGAGACCCAGTACTTC.

This clonotype has only a few counts. A single base separates this from a much larger clone, so it may be a read error. This rearrangement joins TRBV5-4 to TRBJ2-5, with a possible D match to TRBD2 (6 bases). Germline V gene lookup returns CDR1 SGHNT and CDR2 YYREEE (reference sequence). Trimming shortened V by 3 bases and J by 1 base, and 7 bases separated the two germline ends. The CDR3 consists of 13 residues. The CDR3 region is CASSYSGQETQYF. The CDR3, as DNA: TGTGCCAGCAGCTATAGCGGCCAAGAGACCCAGTACTTC.

The genes are TRBV15 and TRBJ1-2; 7 nucleotides agree with TRBD1. CDR1 is LNHNV, CDR2 YYDKDF, per germline (reference sequence). The CDR3 extends over 15 amino acids. The junction had 14 bases not matched to a gene; V was cut back by 5 bases and J by 8 bases. Here the CDR3 DNA reads TGTGCCACCAGCCCGCGGCTAACAGGGGAGAGCGGCTACACCTTC. As protein: CATSPRLTGESGYTF.

On this clonotype itself: The junction does not match germline at one end; this may be a read error. The rearrangement links TRBV29-1 to TRBJ2-7; 11 bases agree with TRBD1. This CDR3 region has 13 residues. CDR1 is SQVTM, CDR2 ANQGSEA, per germline. The CDR3 loop is CSVGTGGSCEQYF. The CDR3 nucleotides are TGCAGCGTTGGGACAGGGGGCTCCTGCGAGCAGTACTTC.

The chain recombines TRBV28 with TRBJ1-2; the D gene is possibly TRBD1 (5 bases). Germline-derived CDR1 and CDR2 are MDHEN and SYDVKM. This CDR3 comprises 12 residues. Deletions cut 11 bases from V and 4 bases from J, with 14 bases between. CDR3 sequence: CAAGGGSYGYTF. The DNA for the CDR3 is TGTGCCGCGGGCGGGGGGTCCTATGGCTACACCTTC.

This clonotype was seen a few times. V usage is TRBV19 and J usage is TRBJ2-3; TRBD1 matches at 7 bases. The trim removed 7 bases at V and 3 bases at J, leaving 7 bases unmatched. The CDR3 spans 14 residues. Germline V gene data show CDR1 as LNHDA and CDR2 as SQIVND (reference sequence). The chain's CDR3 is CASTTLQGTDTQYF. CDR3 DNA: TGTGCCAGTACCACTCTACAGGGGACAGATACGCAGTATTTT.

The chain joins TRBV7-9 to TRBJ2-3; no clear D. Per the germline V gene, CDR1 is SEHNR and CDR2 is FQNEAQ (reference sequence). This CDR3 is built from 14 residues. The ends were cut back, 0 bases at V and 4 bases at J, with 8 bases in the middle. CDR3 bases: TGTGCCAGCAGCTTAGCGGGAACCGCAGATACGCAGTATTTT. Translation gives CASSLAGTADTQYF.

V gene TRBV12-3 or TRBV12-4 combines with J gene TRBJ1-3; D uncertain. This CDR3 is built from 18 residues. The germline V and J ends were trimmed by 6 bases and 0 bases, with 21 bases remaining between them. The CDR3 protein is CASSPLGVAHSSGNTIYF. CDR3 nucleotides: TGTGCCAGCAGCCCACTCGGGGTAGCACATAGCTCTGGAAACACCATATATTTT.

The chain is built from TRBV6-6 and TRBJ1-6, with a possible D match to TRBD1 (5 bases). Deletions cut 7 bases from V and 9 bases from J, with 19 bases between. The CDR3 spans 15 residues. Germline lookup yields CDR1 MNHNY and CDR2 SVGAGI (reference sequence). DNA of the CDR3: TGTGCCAGCACCGGAGACCGGGGACTTGGTTCACCCCTCCACTTT. This encodes CASTGDRGLGSPLHF.

This clonotype was counted a few times. This chain uses TRBV12-3 or TRBV12-4 with TRBJ2-3; D could derive from TRBD1 or TRBD2 (6 bases each). The CDR3 runs to 16 residues. The ends were cut back, 3 bases at V and 4 bases at J, with 17 bases in the middle. In DNA form, the CDR3 reads TGTGCCAGCAGTTTCGGCGACAGGAGGGGCCCAGATACGCAGTATTTT. This sequence encodes CASSFGDRRGPDTQYF.

This clonotype has at least ten counts. CDR3 sequence: CASSLGGQYILGAFF. DNA for the CDR3: TGTGCCAGCAGCTTAGGCGGACAGTACATATTAGGAGCTTTCTTT. V is TRBV7-8 and J is TRBJ1-1; D is perhaps TRBD1 (6 bases). Germline V gene sequence: CDR1 SGHVS, CDR2 FQNEAQ. The CDR3 spans 15 residues. With 1 base removed from V and 10 bases from J, the gap between germline ends came to 19 bases.

This clonotype appeared a few times. The chain is built from TRBV12-3 or TRBV12-4 and TRBJ2-3; the D is unclear. With 3 bases removed from V and 4 bases from J, the gap between germline ends came to 8 bases. CDR3 size: 13 residues. CDR3 sequence (DNA): TGTGCCAGCAGTTTGCCTGGGTCAGATACGCAGTATTTT. Encoded protein: CASSLPGSDTQYF.

This clonotype has only a few counts. The chain has TRBV4-1 and TRBJ2-1; 11 nucleotides line up with TRBD2. The V gene's germline CDR1 is MGHRA and CDR2 YSYEKL. The trim removed 4 bases at V and 2 bases at J, leaving 10 bases unmatched. This CDR3 region has 18 residues. The CDR3 nucleotides are TGCGCCAGCAGCCTCTCGGCTAGCGGGGGGACTACCTACAATGAGCAGTTCTTC. It yields the protein CASSLSASGGTTYNEQFF.

The J gene is TRBJ2-7, the V gene TRBV27; 10 bases align to TRBD2. Germline CDR1 and CDR2: MNHEY and SMNVEV (reference sequence). Unmatched junction bases numbered 4, after V lost 6 bases and J lost 2 bases. The CDR3 loop spans 14 amino acids. The CDR3 nucleotides are TGTGCCAGCAGAAAGCGGGAGGGGGCCTACGAGCAGTACTTC. Translation: CASRKREGAYEQYF.

This clonotype was seen many times. The V gene is TRBV7-2, the J gene TRBJ2-3; D not resolved. The length of the CDR3 is 15 residues. V shed 7 bases and J shed 5 bases, with 19 bases lying between them. CDR1 is SGHTA and CDR2 is FQGNSA in the germline V gene. As DNA, the CDR3 is TGTGCCAGCACCCCCTGGTGGGATAGTGGAGATACGCAGTATTTT. It codes for CASTPWWDSGDTQYF.

This chain connects TRBV19 to TRBJ2-1; 7 nucleotides line up with TRBD2. Germline CDR1 reads LNHDA; CDR2 reads SQIVND (reference sequence). The CDR3 is 14 residues long. V trimming: 10 bases; J trimming: 0 bases; junction bases outside the gene matches: 6. CDR3 loop: CATTGGSSYNEQFF. The CDR3 DNA reads as TGTGCCACGACCGGGGGGAGCTCCTACAATGAGCAGTTCTTC.

This clonotype showed up just a few times. CDR3 region: CASSPPGQGDLYGYTF. The DNA for the CDR3 is TGTGCCAGCAGCCCCCCTGGACAGGGGGATTTGTATGGCTACACCTTC. This sequence joins TRBV4-2 and TRBJ1-2; the match to TRBD1 covers 10 bases. There are 16 residues in the CDR3. CDR1 LGHNA and CDR2 YNFKEQ come from the germline V gene. Trimming removed 4 bases from V and 5 bases from J; junction bases left unmatched: 10.

This clonotype was observed a handful of times. The chain employs TRBV5-4 and TRBJ2-7; perhaps TRBD1 as D (5 bases). This CDR3 has 14 residues. The ends were cut back, 4 bases at V and 2 bases at J, with 13 bases in the middle. Per the germline V gene, CDR1 is SGHNT and CDR2 is YYREEE (reference sequence). The CDR3 region has the DNA TGTGCCAGCAGCCAGAAGACAGCCCCCTACGAGCAGTACTTC. Translating gives CASSQKTAPYEQYF.